Listed below are T cell receptor beta chains from one sample, sequenced in a study of blood T cell repertoires in COVID-19. Using immunoSEQ multiplex PCR, the repertoire was profiled, and TCRdb retains in-frame clones only, with some absent. This table has 90,000 to 120,000 clones, more than 80% appearing once. The specimen was peripheral blood. The receptors were gathered from a man aged 35 to 55 with active or convalescent COVID-19. The CDR3 runs from the conserved cysteine through the conserved F or W. The D gene is left open where the match is weak. Size values are once, few and many counts, or a class for expanded clones, and some rows have none.

J | D | V | size | DNA | CDR3
TRBJ2-2 | TRBD1 | TRBV15 | NA | TGTGCCACCAGAGGACAGGGGATCCCGGGGGAGATCGCCGGGGAGCTGTTTTTT | CATRGQGIPGEIAGELFF
TRBJ2-7 | TRBD1 | TRBV7-9 | NA | TGTGCCAGCAGCTCGCCCGGGACAGAGTACTTC | CASSSPGTEYF
TRBJ2-1 | TRBD2 | TRBV12-3/TRBV12-4 | NA | TGTGCCAGCAGCACTAGCGGGCCTGAGCAGTTCTTC | CASSTSGPEQFF
TRBJ1-1 | NA | TRBV2 | NA | TGTGCCAGCAACCTGTGGGCTTCGGCAGGGCGAGGTGAAGCTTTCTTT | CASNLWASAGRGEAFF
TRBJ2-7 | TRBD1 | TRBV5-6 | NA | TGTGCCAGCAGCATGGGACAGGTCAGCTCCTACGAGCAGTACTTC | CASSMGQVSSYEQYF
TRBJ1-6 | NA | TRBV14 | NA | TGTGCCAGCAGCCAGATAGACAGTCTAAATTCACCCCTCCACTTT | CASSQIDSLNSPLHF
TRBJ1-3 | NA | TRBV10-3 | NA | TGTGCCATCACCCCGACAGGACCCTACTCTGGAAACACCATATATTTT | CAITPTGPYSGNTIYF
TRBJ2-5 | NA | TRBV6-5 | NA | TGTGCCAGCAGTCTCCGGTTCCAAGAGACCCAGTACTTC | CASSLRFQETQYF
TRBJ2-5 | TRBD2 | TRBV27 | NA | TGTGCCAGCAGTTTATCGGCGGGAGGGGAGACCCAGTACTTC | CASSLSAGGETQYF
TRBJ2-3 | NA | TRBV9 | NA | TGTGCCAGCAGCCCCGGGGACTTGGGCACAGATACGCAGTATTTT | CASSPGDLGTDTQYF
TRBJ1-5 | NA | TRBV28 | once | TGTGCCAGCAGTAAGGGAGTTGGGAGGGAGCCCCAGCATTTT | CASSKGVGREPQHF
TRBJ2-7 | NA | TRBV21-1 | NA | TGTGCCAGCAGCAACGGGGAAGAGTACGAGCAGTACTTC | CASSNGEEYEQYF
TRBJ1-4 | NA | TRBV2 | NA | TGTGCCAGCATGAGGGCGACTGAAAAACTGTTTTTT | CASMRATEKLFF
TRBJ2-1 | TRBD2 | TRBV6-2/TRBV6-3 | NA | TGTGCCAGCAGTCCCGGACTAGCTCTTGGGGGGATCACCTACAATGAGCAGTTCTTC | CASSPGLALGGITYNEQFF
TRBJ2-3 | TRBD2 | TRBV30 | NA | TGTGCCTGGAGTAAGCACCCGACTAGCGGAGGGGTGTTAGGGCAGTATTTT | CAWSKHPTSGGVLGQYF
TRBJ2-2 | NA | TRBV6-2/TRBV6-3 | NA | TGTGCCAGCAGTTATTGGCAGGGGATAAACACCGGGGAGCTGTTTTTT | CASSYWQGINTGELFF
TRBJ2-1 | NA | TRBV5-1 | few | TGCGCCAGCAGCCGCCTAGCTAACAATGAGCAGTTCTTC | CASSRLANNEQFF
TRBJ2-2 | TRBD1 | TRBV7-3 | few | TGTGCCAGTGGGACAGGGCTAACCGGGGAGCTGTTTTTT | CASGTGLTGELFF
TRBJ2-7 | NA | TRBV19 | NA | TGTGCCAGTAGTTCTTCTTCCTACGAGCAGTACTTC | CASSSSSYEQYF
TRBJ1-1 | TRBD1 | TRBV7-3 | few | TGTGCCAGCAGCTGGGCGACAGGGTTGGGCACTGAAGCTTTCTTT | CASSWATGLGTEAFF
TRBJ2-1 | TRBD1 | TRBV10-3 | NA | TGTGCCATCACGAGACAGGGGGCTTACAATGAGCAGTTCTTC | CAITRQGAYNEQFF
TRBJ1-6 | NA | TRBV6-5 | NA | TGTGCCAGCAGTTTCTCCGGGGTGGATAATTCACCCCTCCACTTT | CASSFSGVDNSPLHF
TRBJ2-5 | TRBD1 | TRBV27 | NA | TGTGCCAGCAATACAGGGGTCCAAGAGACCCAGTACTTC | CASNTGVQETQYF
TRBJ1-4 | NA | TRBV5-1 | NA | TGCGCCAGCAGCTTTTCAGGTCCGAATGAAAAACTGTTTTTT | CASSFSGPNEKLFF
TRBJ2-2 | NA | TRBV6-5 | NA | TGTGCCAGCAGTCAGGGACAACCAGACACCGGGGAGCTGTTTTTT | CASSQGQPDTGELFF
TRBJ1-4 | TRBD1 | TRBV4-1 | once | TGCGCCAGCACCGTGCGGACAGGGGATGAAAAACTGTTTTTT | CASTVRTGDEKLFF
TRBJ2-7 | NA | TRBV6-5 | NA | TGTGCCAGCAGTCGGTCGGTGGGGCACGAGCAGTACTTC | CASSRSVGHEQYF
TRBJ2-1 | TRBD2 | TRBV5-4 | once | TGTGCCAGCAGCTCGGGACTAGCGGGCAACAATGAGCAGTTCTTC | CASSSGLAGNNEQFF
TRBJ1-2 | NA | TRBV2 | once | TGTGCCAGCAGTCTCGTTTCTCGTGCAGGGGCCTACACCTTC | CASSLVSRAGAYTF
TRBJ2-3 | NA | TRBV6-5 | NA | TGTGCCAGCACAAGGACAGACACTAGCACAGATACGCAGTATTTT | CASTRTDTSTDTQYF
TRBJ2-3 | TRBD2 | TRBV28 | NA | TGTGCCAGCAGTTCCCCCCCGGGGGGGAGCACAGATACGCAGTATTTT | CASSSPPGGSTDTQYF
TRBJ2-1 | TRBD1 | TRBV12-5 | NA | TGTGCTAGTGGTTTGGCCGGGGACAGTTCCTACAATGAGCAGTTCTTC | CASGLAGDSSYNEQFF
TRBJ1-1 | TRBD1 | TRBV5-5 | NA | TGTGCCAGCAGCTTGGGGATAGGCAGGGGGGCGAACACTGAAGCTTTCTTT | CASSLGIGRGANTEAFF
TRBJ2-7 | TRBD1 | TRBV7-2 | NA | TGTGCCAGCAGCTTGAATGCGGCGGGACAGGGGTTCTACGAGCAGTACTTC | CASSLNAAGQGFYEQYF
TRBJ2-7 | NA | TRBV7-6 | once | TGTGCCAGCAGTTTCGCTAAAAGTTACGAGCAGTACTTC | CASSFAKSYEQYF
TRBJ2-7 | TRBD2 | TRBV11-2 | NA | TGTGCCAGCAGCTTAGATCTCGTGGTGGGGGGGAACGAGCAGTACTTC | CASSLDLVVGGNEQYF
TRBJ2-7 | TRBD1 | TRBV27 | NA | TGTGCCAGCAGGCCGCTCTTTGGGACAGGGGGCGACGGTAACGGGTACGAGCAGTACTTC | CASRPLFGTGGDGNGYEQYF
TRBJ1-2 | NA | TRBV18 | NA | TGTGCCAGCTCACCCAACTCTAACTATGGCTACACCTTC | CASSPNSNYGYTF
TRBJ2-3 | TRBD1 | TRBV6-4 | NA | TGTGCCAGCAGTAGAGCCTTACTCCGGGACAGGGGGACAGATACGCAGTATTTT | CASSRALLRDRGTDTQYF
TRBJ1-6 | TRBD1 | TRBV30 | NA | TGTGCCCGCGATGGACAGGGGGCGTCACCCCTCCACTTT | CARDGQGASPLHF
TRBJ1-3 | NA | TRBV7-2 | NA | TGTGCCAGCAGCTCCCGGGACATACTTCCCATATATTTT | CASSSRDILPIYF
TRBJ2-1 | NA | TRBV20-1 | NA | TGCAGTGCTGTACTTCTCGAGCAGTTCTTC | CSAVLLEQFF
TRBJ2-7 | TRBD2 | TRBV28 | few | TGTGCCAGCAGTCCTTGGACTAGCTACGAGCAGTACTTC | CASSPWTSYEQYF
TRBJ1-4 | TRBD1 | TRBV18 | NA | TGTGCCAGCTCACCCCGACAGGGGAGGGATGAAAAACTGTTTTTT | CASSPRQGRDEKLFF
TRBJ2-3 | TRBD2 | TRBV24-1 | NA | TGTGCCACCAGTGATACCAGCGGGAGCCAATCGAACACAGATACGCAGTATTTT | CATSDTSGSQSNTDTQYF
TRBJ1-2 | NA | TRBV7-2 | NA | TGTGCCAGCAGCTTAGAGTGGGGGGGAGGCTACACCTTC | CASSLEWGGGYTF
TRBJ1-2 | NA | TRBV6-5 | NA | TGTGCCAGCAGTTACGGGCAGTATAAGGGCTACACCTTC | CASSYGQYKGYTF